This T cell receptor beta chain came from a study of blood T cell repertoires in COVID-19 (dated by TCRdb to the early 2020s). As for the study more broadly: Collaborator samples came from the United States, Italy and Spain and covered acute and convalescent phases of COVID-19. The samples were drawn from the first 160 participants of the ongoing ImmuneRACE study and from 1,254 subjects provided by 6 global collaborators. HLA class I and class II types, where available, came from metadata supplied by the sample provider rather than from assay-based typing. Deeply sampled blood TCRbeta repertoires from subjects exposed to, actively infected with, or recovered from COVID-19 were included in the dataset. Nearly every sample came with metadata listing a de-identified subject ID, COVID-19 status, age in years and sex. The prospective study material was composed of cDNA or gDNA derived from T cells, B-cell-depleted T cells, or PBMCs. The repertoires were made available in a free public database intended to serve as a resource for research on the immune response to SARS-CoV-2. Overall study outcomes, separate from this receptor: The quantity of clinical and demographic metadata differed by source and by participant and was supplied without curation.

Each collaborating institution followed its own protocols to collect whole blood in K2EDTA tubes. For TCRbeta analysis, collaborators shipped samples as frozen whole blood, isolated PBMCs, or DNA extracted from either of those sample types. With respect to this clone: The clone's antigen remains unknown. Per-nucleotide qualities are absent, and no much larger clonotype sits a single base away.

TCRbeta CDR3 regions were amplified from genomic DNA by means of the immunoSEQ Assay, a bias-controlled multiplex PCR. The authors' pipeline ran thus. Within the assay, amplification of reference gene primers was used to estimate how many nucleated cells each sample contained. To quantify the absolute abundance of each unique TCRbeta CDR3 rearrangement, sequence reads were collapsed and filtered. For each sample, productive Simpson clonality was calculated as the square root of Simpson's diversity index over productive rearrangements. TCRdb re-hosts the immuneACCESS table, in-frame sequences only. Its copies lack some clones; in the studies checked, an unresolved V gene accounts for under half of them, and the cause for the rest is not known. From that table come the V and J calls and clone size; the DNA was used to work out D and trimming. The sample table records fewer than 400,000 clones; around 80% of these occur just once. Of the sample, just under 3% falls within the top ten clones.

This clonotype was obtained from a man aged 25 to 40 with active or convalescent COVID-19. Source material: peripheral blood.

The DNA reads as follows: TGTGCCAGCAGCCACCCGCCCGAGGGCACAGATACGCAGTATTTT. This yields the protein CASSHPPEGTDTQYF. This sequence uses TRBV4-2 and TRBJ2-3, with the D segment identity uncertain. The CDR3 goes from the cysteine to the phenylalanine over 15 residues. The kept DNA is CDR3 alone, 45 bases in frame from the first base. V and J are truncated by 3 bases and 1 base respectively, leaving an intervening sequence of 11 bases. The germline V gene specifies LGHNA as CDR1 and YNFKEQ as CDR2.